The following is a T cell receptor beta chain sequence with its context. Its antigen is not known. This record comes from a study of human T cells and chemical hapten exposure. Study-level results: TCRs exceeding a frequency of 1 in 1000 stayed unchanged under DPC sensitization. Expanded TCRs formed significantly more large CDR3 similarity clusters than controls.

Sample time point: patch test 3, about 24 weeks after DPC sensitization. The treatment is: therapeutic diphenylcyclopropenone sensitization with weekly scalp DPC. From the RACE reads, TCRdb called clonotypes with MiXCR, one entry per CDR3 protein. The table shows about 190,000 distinct CDR3 sequences, with about 25% occurring only once. V shed 1 base and J shed 7 bases, with 13 bases lying between them. Germline V CDR1 and CDR2: SGHAT, FQNNGV. The CDR3 sequence is 15 residues long. The chain links TRBV11-2 to TRBJ1-4, with D possibly matching TRBD1 (5 bases). The TCR was taken from a woman aged 35 to 49 with alopecia areata. Some clones in this sample may be carry-over from other donors' samples. The specimen was whole blood, collected in connection with sensitization to the hapten diphenylcyclopropenone (DPC). The chain's CDR3 is CASSLGSRGVEKLFF. The CDR3 coding sequence is TGTGCCAGCAGCTTAGGATCTAGAGGGGTTGAAAAACTGTTTTTT.